The 12 T cell receptor beta chains presented below share a single source sample, sequenced in a study of T-cell memory formation after mild COVID-19. MiXCR, run by TCRdb on the 5' RACE reads, gives a single entry per CDR3 protein. The repertoire holds about 110,000 distinct CDR3 sequences, with roughly a sixth as singletons. The sample was PBMCs or a T cell subset sorted from them (not recorded which). These receptors all stem from a man younger than 30 who had mild COVID-19 (a few samples of this study predate the infection). Cell type and time point are not known.

The V and J genes are TRBV2 and TRBJ2-7, with D maybe TRBD1 (6 bases). Between the trimmed V and J ends, which lost 3 bases and 2 bases, there was a span of 11 bases. The CDR3 contains 14 residues. Germline lookup yields CDR1 SNHLY and CDR2 FYNNEI. This CDR3 is CASSEGHGTYEQYV. CDR3 nucleotide sequence: TGTGCCAGCAGTGAGGGACACGGCACCTACGAGCAGTACGTC.

The rearrangement links TRBV4-2 to TRBJ2-1, with 9 bases fitting TRBD1. CDR1 is LGHNA and CDR2 is YNFKEQ in the germline V gene. This CDR3 contains 17 residues. The V and J ends lost 4 bases and 4 bases, in that order; junction bases with no gene match: 11. The DNA of the CDR3 is TGTGCCAGCAGCCGCTCTTGGGACAGGGACGGATACAATGAGCAGTTCTTC. This gives the protein CASSRSWDRDGYNEQFF.

This clonotype was seen at least ten times. The chain recombines TRBV18 with TRBJ2-5; TRBD1 is a possible D gene (6 bases). The length of the CDR3 is 13 residues. Germline-derived CDR1 and CDR2 are KGHSH and LQKENI. Trimming removed 3 bases from V and 1 base from J, with 6 bases in between. In DNA, the CDR3 is TGTGCCAGCTCACCGGACAGCCAAGAGACCCAGTACTTC. Amino acid sequence: CASSPDSQETQYF.

This clonotype was found a few times. V gene TRBV6-6 combines with J gene TRBJ1-2; 9 bases align to TRBD1. This CDR3 contains 13 residues. From germline, CDR1 is MNHNY and CDR2 SVGAGI (reference sequence). The V and J ends lost 2 bases and 10 bases, in that order; junction bases with no gene match: 5. The CDR3 reads CASSYGTGMDYTF. CDR3 in DNA: TGTGCCAGCAGTTACGGGACAGGGATGGACTACACCTTC.

This clonotype was observed a few times. V is TRBV7-8 and J is TRBJ2-5; D is perhaps TRBD1 or TRBD2 (6 bases each). CDR3 length: 14 residues. Per germline, CDR1 SGHVS and CDR2 FQNEAQ. V was shortened by 4 bases and J by 7 bases, with 16 bases between the two germline ends. The CDR3 nucleotides are TGTGCCAGCAGCTCCCGGGTGGAGGGGGGGACCCAGTACTTC. Translated: CASSSRVEGGTQYF.

The chain uses TRBV7-3 and TRBJ2-5, with a weak D call TRBD1 (6 bases). There are 13 residues in the CDR3. V dropped 8 bases and J dropped 5 bases, with 15 bases sitting between them. Germline V CDR1 and CDR2: SGHTA, FQGTGA. CDR3 DNA: TGTGCCAGCGCATCAGGGGTATTGGAGACCCAGTACTTC. It is translated as CASASGVLETQYF.

This clonotype has only a few counts. The chain employs TRBV5-1 and TRBJ2-5, with TRBD2 matching over 7 bases. Trimming removed 1 base from V and 2 bases from J; junction bases left unmatched: 8. Looked up from germline, CDR1 is SGHRS and CDR2 is YFSETQ. The CDR3 is 16 residues long. This chain's CDR3 is CASSLRSGTTQETQYF. CDR3 bases: TGCGCCAGCAGCTTGCGGAGCGGGACTACTCAAGAGACCCAGTACTTC.

This clonotype appeared a few times. This rearrangement joins TRBV12-3 or TRBV12-4 to TRBJ2-2; no clear D. Trimming removed 8 bases from V and 1 base from J, with 8 bases in between. The CDR3 sequence is 13 residues long. In nucleotides, the CDR3 is TGTGCCAGCGGAGTAGGGAACACCGGGGAGCTGTTTTTT. Translated: CASGVGNTGELFF.

This clonotype has more than one count but fewer than ten. This chain connects TRBV3-1 to TRBJ1-3; D not certain. V shed 4 bases and J shed 5 bases, with 6 bases lying between them. In germline, CDR1 is LGHDT, CDR2 YNNKEL (reference sequence). The CDR3 runs to 12 residues. The CDR3 is CASSPDRNTIYF. The CDR3 coding sequence is TGTGCCAGCAGCCCCGATAGAAACACCATATATTTT.

This rearrangement joins TRBV25-1 to TRBJ2-1, with TRBD1 identical over 10 bases. Germline values: CDR1 MGHDK, CDR2 SYGVNS. The CDR3 consists of 16 residues. V trimming: 7 bases; J trimming: 4 bases; junction bases outside the gene matches: 10. The CDR3, as DNA: TGTGCCAGCAACAGACAGGGGGCGACCCTTTACAATGAGCAGTTCTTC. Protein product: CASNRQGATLYNEQFF. Full variable domain (outside the CDR3, taken from reference TRBV25-1 and TRBJ2-1): EADIYQTPRYLVIGTGKKITLECSQTMGHDKMYWYQQDPGMELHLIHYSYGVNSTEKGDLSSESTVSRIRTEHFPLTLESARPSHTSQYLCASNRQGATLYNEQFFGPGTRLTVL.

The rearrangement uses TRBV6-2 or TRBV6-3 and TRBJ2-7; no clear D gene. The CDR3 consists of 15 residues. Trimming took 3 bases from V and 5 from J, leaving 17 bases between them. Germline CDR1 is MNHEY and CDR2 is SVGEGT. The CDR3 DNA reads TGTGCCAGCAGTTATCCTGGAGACCCATCGGACGAGCAGTACTTC. This codes for CASSYPGDPSDEQYF.

DNA of the CDR3: TGTGCCACCAGCAGAGATCTCGGGCAAGTCAAAAACATTCAGTACTTC. It yields the protein CATSRDLGQVKNIQYF. V is TRBV15 and J is TRBJ2-4; D remains unclear. Germline V gene data show CDR1 as LNHNV and CDR2 as YYDKDF (reference sequence). This CDR3 is built from 16 residues. V lost 0 bases to trimming and J lost 3 bases, with 12 bases between them.